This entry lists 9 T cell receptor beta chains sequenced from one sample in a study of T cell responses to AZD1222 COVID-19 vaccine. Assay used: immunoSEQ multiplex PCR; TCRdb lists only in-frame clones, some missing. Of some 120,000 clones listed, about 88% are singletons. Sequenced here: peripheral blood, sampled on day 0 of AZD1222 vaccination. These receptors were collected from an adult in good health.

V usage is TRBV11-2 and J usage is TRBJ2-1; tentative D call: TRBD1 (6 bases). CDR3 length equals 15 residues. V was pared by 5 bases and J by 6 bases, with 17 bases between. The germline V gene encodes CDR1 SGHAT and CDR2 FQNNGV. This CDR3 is CASSQERDISNEQFF. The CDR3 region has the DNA TGTGCCAGCAGCCAGGAACGGGACATCTCCAATGAGCAGTTCTTC. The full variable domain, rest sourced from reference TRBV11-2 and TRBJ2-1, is EAGVAQSPRYKIIEKRQSVAFWCNPISGHATLYWYQQILGQGPKLLIQFQNNGVVDDSQLPKDRFSAERLKGVDSTLKIQPAKLEDSAVYLCASSQERDISNEQFFGPGTRLTVL.

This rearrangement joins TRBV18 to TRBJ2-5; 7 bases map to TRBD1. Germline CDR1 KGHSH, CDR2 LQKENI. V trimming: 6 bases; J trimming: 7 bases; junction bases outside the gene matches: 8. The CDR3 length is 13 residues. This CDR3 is CASSLTGLWTQYF. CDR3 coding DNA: TGTGCCAGCTCGCTGACAGGGCTTTGGACCCAGTACTTC. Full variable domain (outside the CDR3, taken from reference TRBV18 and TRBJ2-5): NAGVMQNPRHLVRRRGQEARLRCSPMKGHSHVYWYRQLPEEGLKFMVYLQKENIIDESGMPKERFSAEFPKEGPSILRIQQVVRGDSAAYFCASSLTGLWTQYFGPGTRLLVL.

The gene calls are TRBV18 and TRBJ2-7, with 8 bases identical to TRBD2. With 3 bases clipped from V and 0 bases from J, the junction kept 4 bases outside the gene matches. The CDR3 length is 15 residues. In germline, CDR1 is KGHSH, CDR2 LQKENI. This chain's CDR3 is CASSPPGLGSYEQYF. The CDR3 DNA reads TGTGCCAGCTCACCCCCGGGACTAGGCTCCTACGAGCAGTACTTC.

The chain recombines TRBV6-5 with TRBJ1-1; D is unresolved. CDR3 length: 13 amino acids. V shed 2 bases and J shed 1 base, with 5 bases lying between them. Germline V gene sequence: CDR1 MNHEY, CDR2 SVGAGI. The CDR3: CASSYRRNTEAFF. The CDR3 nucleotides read TGTGCCAGCAGTTACAGGCGGAACACTGAAGCTTTCTTT.

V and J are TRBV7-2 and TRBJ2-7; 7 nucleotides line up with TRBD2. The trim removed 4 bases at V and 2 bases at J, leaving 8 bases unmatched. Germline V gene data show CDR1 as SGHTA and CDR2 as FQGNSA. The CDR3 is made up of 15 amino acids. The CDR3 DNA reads TGTGCCAGCAGCTGGGGGGGTCGGGTGGCCTACGAGCAGTACTTC. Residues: CASSWGGRVAYEQYF.

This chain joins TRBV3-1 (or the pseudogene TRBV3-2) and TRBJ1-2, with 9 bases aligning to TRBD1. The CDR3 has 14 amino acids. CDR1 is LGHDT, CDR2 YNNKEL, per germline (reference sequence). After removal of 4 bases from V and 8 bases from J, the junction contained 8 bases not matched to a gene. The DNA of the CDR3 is TGTGCCAGCAGCCCACGTAAGGGACAGGGAGGCTACACCTTC. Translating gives CASSPRKGQGGYTF.

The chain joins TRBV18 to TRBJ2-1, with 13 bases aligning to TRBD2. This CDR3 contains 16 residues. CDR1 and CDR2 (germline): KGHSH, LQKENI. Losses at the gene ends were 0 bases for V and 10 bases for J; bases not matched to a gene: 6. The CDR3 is CASSPPGLAGKWEQFF. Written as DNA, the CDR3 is TGTGCCAGCTCACCACCGGGACTAGCGGGGAAGTGGGAGCAGTTCTTC.

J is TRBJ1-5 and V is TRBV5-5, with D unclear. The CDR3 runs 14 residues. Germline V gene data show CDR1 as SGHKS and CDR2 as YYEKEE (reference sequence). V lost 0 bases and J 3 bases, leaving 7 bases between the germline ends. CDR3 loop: CASSLDRSNQPQHF. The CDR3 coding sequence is TGTGCCAGCAGCTTGGATAGGTCCAATCAGCCCCAGCATTTT.

The CDR3 DNA follows: TGTGCCAGAACTATGGGTAGCGGGAGGGCAAGCTCCTACGAGCAGTACTTC. Its translation is CARTMGSGRASSYEQYF. The rearrangement links TRBV21-1 to TRBJ2-7; no DNA check was done on the table's D call, TRBD2. TRBV21-1 is recorded as a pseudogene. This CDR3 is built from 17 residues.